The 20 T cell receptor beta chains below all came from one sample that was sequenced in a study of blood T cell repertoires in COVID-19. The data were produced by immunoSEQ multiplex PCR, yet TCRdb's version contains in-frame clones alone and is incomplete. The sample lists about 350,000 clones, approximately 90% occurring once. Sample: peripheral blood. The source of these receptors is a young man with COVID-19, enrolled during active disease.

CDR3 protein: CASSQGQENTEAFF. The CDR3 DNA sequence: TGTGCCAGCAGCCAAGGACAGGAGAACACTGAAGCTTTCTTT. J is TRBJ1-1 and V is TRBV3-1 (or the pseudogene TRBV3-2), with D possibly being TRBD1 (6 bases). The ends were cut back, 1 base at V and 1 base at J, with 7 bases in the middle. Per germline, CDR1 LGHDT and CDR2 YNNKEL (reference sequence). The CDR3 totals 14 residues.

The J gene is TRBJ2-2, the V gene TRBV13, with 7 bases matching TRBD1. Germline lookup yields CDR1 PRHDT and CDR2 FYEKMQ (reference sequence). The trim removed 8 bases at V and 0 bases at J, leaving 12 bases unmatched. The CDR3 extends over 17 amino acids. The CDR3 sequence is CASHDISTGTNTGELFF. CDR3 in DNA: TGTGCCAGCCATGACATTTCGACAGGGACGAACACCGGGGAGCTGTTTTTT.

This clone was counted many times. The CDR3 sequence: CASSFDRGKNEQFF. The DNA for the CDR3 is TGTGCCAGCAGCTTTGACAGGGGGAAGAATGAGCAGTTCTTC. The gene calls are TRBV11-3 and TRBJ2-1; TRBD1 matches at 9 bases. CDR3 length equals 14 residues. The junction had 4 bases not matched to a gene; V was cut back by 3 bases and J by 7 bases. Germline lookup yields CDR1 SGHNT and CDR2 YENEEA.

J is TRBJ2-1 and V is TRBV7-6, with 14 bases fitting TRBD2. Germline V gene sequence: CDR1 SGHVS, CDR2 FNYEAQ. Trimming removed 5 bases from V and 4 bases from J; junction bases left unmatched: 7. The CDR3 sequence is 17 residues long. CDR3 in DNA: TGTGCCAGCAGCCTCGCTGGACTAGCGGGGGGATACAATGAGCAGTTCTTC. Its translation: CASSLAGLAGGYNEQFF.

The CDR3 protein is CARSSDRIFLIGEKLFF. DNA of the CDR3: TGTGCCAGAAGCTCCGACAGGATATTTTTAATTGGGGAAAAACTGTTTTTT. The chain couples TRBV5-3 to TRBJ1-4; possibly TRBD1 for D (6 bases). TRBV5-3 is known as an ORF, though its function is uncertain. V shed 3 bases and J shed 8 bases, with 23 bases lying between them. The CDR3 length is 17 residues.

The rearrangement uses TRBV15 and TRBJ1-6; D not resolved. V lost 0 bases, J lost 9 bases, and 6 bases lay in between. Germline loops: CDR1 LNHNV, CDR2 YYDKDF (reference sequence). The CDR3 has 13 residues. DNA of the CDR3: TGTGCCACCAGCAGAGAGGGCCTTTCACCCCTCCACTTT. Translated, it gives CATSREGLSPLHF.

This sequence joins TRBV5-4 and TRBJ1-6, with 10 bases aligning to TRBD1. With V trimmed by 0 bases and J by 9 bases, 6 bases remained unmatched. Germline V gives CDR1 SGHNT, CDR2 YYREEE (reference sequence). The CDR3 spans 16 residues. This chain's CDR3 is CASSLAGTGVGSPLHF. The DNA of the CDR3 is TGTGCCAGCAGCTTGGCCGGGACAGGGGTGGGTTCACCCCTCCACTTT.

The CDR3 sequence is CASSLGTSGYYEQYF. Written as DNA, the CDR3 is TGTGCCAGCAGCCTAGGGACTAGCGGATACTACGAGCAGTACTTC. The gene calls are TRBV4-2 and TRBJ2-7; TRBD2 matches at 11 bases. The trim removed 4 bases at V and 3 bases at J, leaving 5 bases unmatched. Germline CDR1 and CDR2: LGHNA and YNFKEQ. The CDR3 totals 15 residues.

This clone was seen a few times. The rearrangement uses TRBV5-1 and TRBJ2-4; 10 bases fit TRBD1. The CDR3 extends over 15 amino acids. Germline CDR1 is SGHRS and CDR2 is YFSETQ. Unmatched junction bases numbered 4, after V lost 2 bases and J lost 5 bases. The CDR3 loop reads CASSFKTGGQNIQYF. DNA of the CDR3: TGCGCCAGCAGCTTTAAGACAGGGGGCCAAAACATTCAGTACTTC.

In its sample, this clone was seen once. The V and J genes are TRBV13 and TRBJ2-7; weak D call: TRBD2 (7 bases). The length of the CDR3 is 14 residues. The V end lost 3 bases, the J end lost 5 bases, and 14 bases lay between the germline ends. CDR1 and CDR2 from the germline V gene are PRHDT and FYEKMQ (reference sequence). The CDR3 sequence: CASSFWRGGNEQYF. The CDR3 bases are TGTGCCAGCAGCTTTTGGAGGGGGGGGAACGAGCAGTACTTC.

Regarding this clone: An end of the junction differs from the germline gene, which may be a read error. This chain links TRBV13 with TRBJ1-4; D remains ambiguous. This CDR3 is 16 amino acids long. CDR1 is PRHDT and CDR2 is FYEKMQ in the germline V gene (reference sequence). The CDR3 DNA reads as TGTGCCAGCAGCTTAGGTCCAGGCAGGACTACTGAAAAACTGTTTTTT. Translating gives CASSLGPGRTTEKLFF.

The CDR3 spells CASSQQGTTYNEQFF. For the CDR3, the DNA is TGTGCCAGCAGCCAACAGGGAACCACCTACAATGAGCAGTTCTTC. The rearrangement links TRBV5-4 to TRBJ2-1, with D perhaps TRBD1 (6 bases). The CDR3 has 15 amino acids. Germline V gives CDR1 SGHNT, CDR2 YYREEE (reference sequence). The V gene lost 4 bases and the J gene lost 2 bases, with 13 bases spanning the gap.

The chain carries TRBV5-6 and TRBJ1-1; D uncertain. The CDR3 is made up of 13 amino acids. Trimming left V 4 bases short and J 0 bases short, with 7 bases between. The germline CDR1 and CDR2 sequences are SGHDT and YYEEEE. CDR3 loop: CASSKQMNTEAFF. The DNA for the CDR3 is TGTGCCAGCAGCAAACAGATGAACACTGAAGCTTTCTTT.

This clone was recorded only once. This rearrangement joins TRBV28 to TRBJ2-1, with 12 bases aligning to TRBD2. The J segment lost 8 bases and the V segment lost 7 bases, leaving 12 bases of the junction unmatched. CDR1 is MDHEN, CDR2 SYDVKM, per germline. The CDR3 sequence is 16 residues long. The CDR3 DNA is TGTGCCAGCAACCCGACTAGCGGGAGAGGAGAAGATGAGCAGTTCTTC. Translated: CASNPTSGRGEDEQFF.

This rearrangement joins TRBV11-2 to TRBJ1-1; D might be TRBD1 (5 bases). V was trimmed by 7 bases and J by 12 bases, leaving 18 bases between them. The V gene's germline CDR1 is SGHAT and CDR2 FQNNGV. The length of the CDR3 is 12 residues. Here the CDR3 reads CASTHGGSGTFF. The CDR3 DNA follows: TGTGCCAGCACCCATGGGGGGAGTGGAACTTTCTTT.

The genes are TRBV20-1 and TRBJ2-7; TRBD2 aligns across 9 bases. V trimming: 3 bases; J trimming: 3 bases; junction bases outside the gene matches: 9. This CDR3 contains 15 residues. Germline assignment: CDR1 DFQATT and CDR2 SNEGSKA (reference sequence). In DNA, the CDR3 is TGCAGTGCTAGTCGGTCTAGCGGGAATGTCTACGAGCAGTACTTC. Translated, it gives CSASRSSGNVYEQYF.

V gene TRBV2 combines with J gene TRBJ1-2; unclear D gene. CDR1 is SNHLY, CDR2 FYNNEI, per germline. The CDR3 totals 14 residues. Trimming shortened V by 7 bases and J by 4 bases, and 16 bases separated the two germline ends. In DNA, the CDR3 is TGTGCCAGCAAGTCGACCCTAGGGAGCTATGGCTACACCTTC. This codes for CASKSTLGSYGYTF.

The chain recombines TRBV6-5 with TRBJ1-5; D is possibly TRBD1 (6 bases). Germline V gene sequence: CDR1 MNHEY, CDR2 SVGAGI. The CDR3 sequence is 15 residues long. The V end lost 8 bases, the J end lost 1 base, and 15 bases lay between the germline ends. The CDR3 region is CASSTTGWSNQPQHF. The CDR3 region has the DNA TGTGCCAGCTCGACCACAGGGTGGAGCAATCAGCCCCAGCATTTT.

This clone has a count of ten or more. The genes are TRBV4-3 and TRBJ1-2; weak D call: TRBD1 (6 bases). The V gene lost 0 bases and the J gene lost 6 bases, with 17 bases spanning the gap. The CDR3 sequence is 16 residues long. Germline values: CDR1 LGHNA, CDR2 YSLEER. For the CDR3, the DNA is TGCGCCAGCAGCCAAGATTGGGACACTCCGGGTAATGGCTACACCTTC. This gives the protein CASSQDWDTPGNGYTF.

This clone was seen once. In DNA, the CDR3 is TGTGCCAGCAGCGACCCCACAGGGTCTGAAGCTTTCTTT. Its translation is CASSDPTGSEAFF. This sequence joins TRBV9 and TRBJ1-1; maybe TRBD1 (6 bases). V lost 3 bases and J lost 6, with 12 bases in between. This CDR3 spans 13 amino acids. Germline lookup yields CDR1 SGDLS and CDR2 YYNGEE.